These T cell receptor beta chains were read from a single sample in a study of cytomegalovirus exposure and HLA in healthy donors. Repertoires were generated with immunoSEQ multiplex PCR, while TCRdb's copy carries only in-frame clones and drops some. The repertoire holds around 220,000 clones, with approximately 80% as singletons. Sequencing used PBMCs. Receptors were obtained from a girl aged 2 to 9 in good health and CMV-seronegative. Both conserved end residues are part of each CDR3. The order of the fields is V gene, J gene, clone size, D gene, CDR3 protein, CDR3 DNA. A D gene is named only where the DNA matches it firmly. Clone size, where shown, is once, few, many, or a class for clones that have expanded.

v_call: TRBV10-3; j_call: TRBJ2-7; clone_size: .; d_call: .; cdr3_aa: CATFSGASPYEQYF; cdr3_nt: TGTGCCACCTTTTCGGGAGCGTCCCCCTACGAGCAGTACTTC
v_call: TRBV7-6; j_call: TRBJ2-5; clone_size: .; d_call: TRBD1; cdr3_aa: CASSHRQGVSETQYF; cdr3_nt: TGTGCCAGCAGCCACAGACAGGGGGTATCAGAGACCCAGTACTTC
v_call: TRBV29-1; j_call: TRBJ1-2; clone_size: .; d_call: TRBD1; cdr3_aa: CSVGGTAPNYGYTF; cdr3_nt: TGCAGCGTTGGGGGGACAGCTCCTAACTATGGCTACACCTTC
v_call: TRBV5-1; j_call: TRBJ2-7; clone_size: few; d_call: .; cdr3_aa: CASSSSSYEQYF; cdr3_nt: TGCGCCAGCAGCTCCTCCTCCTACGAGCAGTACTTC
v_call: TRBV7-9; j_call: TRBJ2-5; clone_size: .; d_call: .; cdr3_aa: CASSLDSRETQYF; cdr3_nt: TGTGCCAGCAGCTTAGATAGCCGGGAGACCCAGTACTTC
v_call: TRBV6-5; j_call: TRBJ2-7; clone_size: few; d_call: .; cdr3_aa: CASSYGGGRGEQYF; cdr3_nt: TGTGCCAGCAGTTACGGTGGAGGCCGTGGCGAGCAGTACTTC
v_call: TRBV7-2; j_call: TRBJ1-2; clone_size: .; d_call: .; cdr3_aa: CASSFTDYGYTF; cdr3_nt: TGTGCCAGCAGCTTCACAGACTATGGCTACACCTTC
v_call: TRBV29-1; j_call: TRBJ2-7; clone_size: few; d_call: .; cdr3_aa: CSVKGTGSYEQYF; cdr3_nt: TGCAGCGTTAAGGGGACTGGCTCCTACGAGCAGTACTTC
v_call: TRBV7-2; j_call: TRBJ2-1; clone_size: .; d_call: .; cdr3_aa: CASSLKYGSGPYNEQFF; cdr3_nt: TGTGCCAGCAGCTTAAAGTACGGGAGCGGGCCCTACAATGAGCAGTTCTTC
v_call: TRBV5-8; j_call: TRBJ1-4; clone_size: .; d_call: .; cdr3_aa: CASSLAWIGELFF; cdr3_nt: TGTGCCAGCAGCTTGGCCTGGATAGGGGAACTGTTTTTT
v_call: TRBV18; j_call: TRBJ2-1; clone_size: .; d_call: TRBD1; cdr3_aa: CASSPRQGVYNEQFF; cdr3_nt: TGTGCCAGCTCACCAAGGCAGGGGGTATACAATGAGCAGTTCTTC
v_call: TRBV6-1; j_call: TRBJ1-2; clone_size: .; d_call: TRBD1; cdr3_aa: CASSGQGGYGYTF; cdr3_nt: TGTGCCAGCAGCGGACAGGGAGGCTATGGCTACACCTTC
v_call: TRBV9; j_call: TRBJ2-5; clone_size: .; d_call: .; cdr3_aa: CASSVDSRETQYF; cdr3_nt: TGTGCCAGCAGCGTAGACAGCCGGGAGACCCAGTACTTC
v_call: TRBV5-4; j_call: TRBJ2-7; clone_size: once; d_call: .; cdr3_aa: CASSLKGLSGYEQYF; cdr3_nt: TGTGCCAGCAGCTTGAAGGGGTTGTCGGGTTACGAGCAGTACTTC
v_call: TRBV5-6; j_call: TRBJ2-7; clone_size: few; d_call: .; cdr3_aa: CASSLLSSGYEQYF; cdr3_nt: TGTGCCAGCAGCTTGTTATCCTCAGGCTACGAGCAGTACTTC
v_call: TRBV7-2; j_call: TRBJ2-3; clone_size: .; d_call: TRBD2; cdr3_aa: CASSFLRDYTYTDTQYF; cdr3_nt: TGTGCCAGCAGCTTTCTTCGGGACTATACATACACAGATACGCAGTATTTT
v_call: TRBV10-3; j_call: TRBJ2-1; clone_size: .; d_call: TRBD2; cdr3_aa: CAISDSPLAGGRNEQFF; cdr3_nt: TGTGCCATCAGTGACTCCCCACTAGCGGGGGGTCGAAATGAGCAGTTCTTC
v_call: TRBV4-2; j_call: TRBJ2-3; clone_size: .; d_call: TRBD2; cdr3_aa: CASSPPSGGPDTQYF; cdr3_nt: TGTGCCAGCAGCCCCCCTAGCGGGGGGCCGGATACGCAGTATTTT
v_call: TRBV10-3; j_call: TRBJ1-5; clone_size: .; d_call: .; cdr3_aa: CAISESVYSNQPQHF; cdr3_nt: TGTGCCATCAGTGAATCGGTCTATAGCAATCAGCCCCAGCATTTT
v_call: TRBV5-1; j_call: TRBJ2-1; clone_size: .; d_call: TRBD2; cdr3_aa: CASSFGLAEGNEQFF; cdr3_nt: TGCGCCAGCAGCTTTGGGCTAGCGGAAGGGAATGAGCAGTTCTTC
v_call: TRBV15; j_call: TRBJ2-4; clone_size: .; d_call: TRBD1; cdr3_aa: CATSSGTARNIQYF; cdr3_nt: TGTGCCACCAGCTCCGGGACAGCGAGAAACATTCAGTACTTC
v_call: TRBV5-1; j_call: TRBJ2-3; clone_size: .; d_call: TRBD1; cdr3_aa: CASSLGQGGTDTQYF; cdr3_nt: TGCGCCAGCAGCTTGGGGCAGGGGGGCACAGATACGCAGTATTTT
v_call: TRBV27; j_call: TRBJ2-5; clone_size: few; d_call: .; cdr3_aa: CASSPTTGFNQETQYF; cdr3_nt: TGTGCCAGCAGTCCGACGACAGGTTTCAACCAAGAGACCCAGTACTTC
v_call: TRBV5-1; j_call: TRBJ2-7; clone_size: few; d_call: TRBD2; cdr3_aa: CASSLVPGLAGGSYEQYF; cdr3_nt: TGCGCCAGCAGCTTGGTCCCGGGACTAGCGGGGGGATCCTACGAGCAGTACTTC
v_call: TRBV29-1; j_call: TRBJ2-2; clone_size: .; d_call: .; cdr3_aa: CSASGTPGNGELFF; cdr3_nt: TGCAGCGCTTCCGGGACACCGGGTAACGGGGAGCTGTTTTTT
v_call: TRBV5-5; j_call: TRBJ1-2; clone_size: .; d_call: TRBD1; cdr3_aa: CASSLRTGGGYTF; cdr3_nt: TGTGCCAGCAGCTTGAGGACAGGCGGTGGCTACACCTTC
v_call: TRBV15; j_call: TRBJ2-1; clone_size: once; d_call: TRBD1; cdr3_aa: CATSGAGQGHNEQFF; cdr3_nt: TGTGCCACCAGCGGCGCGGGACAGGGGCACAATGAGCAGTTCTTC
v_call: TRBV7-9; j_call: TRBJ2-7; clone_size: .; d_call: TRBD2; cdr3_aa: CASSPKRASGVYEQYF; cdr3_nt: TGTGCCAGCAGTCCTAAGCGGGCTAGCGGGGTATACGAGCAGTACTTC
v_call: TRBV6-5; j_call: TRBJ2-7; clone_size: few; d_call: TRBD1; cdr3_aa: CASSYRDSSFSEQYF; cdr3_nt: TGTGCCAGCAGTTACCGGGACAGTTCCTTTTCCGAGCAGTACTTC
v_call: TRBV13; j_call: TRBJ2-5; clone_size: .; d_call: TRBD1; cdr3_aa: CASSPPLWTGEETQYF; cdr3_nt: TGTGCCAGCAGTCCACCCCTCTGGACAGGGGAAGAGACCCAGTACTTC
v_call: TRBV28; j_call: TRBJ1-1; clone_size: .; d_call: TRBD1; cdr3_aa: CASTDRALGTEAFF; cdr3_nt: TGTGCCAGCACCGACAGGGCGTTGGGAACTGAAGCTTTCTTT
v_call: TRBV19; j_call: TRBJ2-3; clone_size: .; d_call: TRBD2; cdr3_aa: CASRRAGGNTDTQYF; cdr3_nt: TGTGCCAGTAGAAGAGCGGGGGGTAACACAGATACGCAGTATTTT
v_call: TRBV27; j_call: TRBJ1-4; clone_size: once; d_call: .; cdr3_aa: CASSETTNEKLFF; cdr3_nt: TGTGCCAGCAGTGAGACAACTAATGAAAAACTGTTTTTT
v_call: TRBV4-1; j_call: TRBJ2-7; clone_size: .; d_call: .; cdr3_aa: CASSQGYSPLGAGEQYF; cdr3_nt: TGCGCCAGCAGCCAAGGTTACTCCCCGCTGGGGGCAGGCGAGCAGTACTTC
v_call: TRBV5-1; j_call: TRBJ2-7; clone_size: .; d_call: .; cdr3_aa: CASSPGRGTSYEQYF; cdr3_nt: TGCGCCAGCAGCCCAGGTAGAGGGACTTCTTACGAGCAGTACTTC
v_call: TRBV5-1; j_call: TRBJ1-6; clone_size: once; d_call: .; cdr3_aa: CASSPGEFNSPLHF; cdr3_nt: TGCGCCAGCTCGCCTGGTGAGTTTAATTCACCCCTCCACTTT
v_call: TRBV5-4; j_call: TRBJ2-7; clone_size: .; d_call: TRBD2; cdr3_aa: CASSLGVAGAPREQYF; cdr3_nt: TGTGCCAGCAGCTTGGGGGTAGCGGGGGCCCCCCGCGAGCAGTACTTC
v_call: TRBV11-2; j_call: TRBJ2-5; clone_size: .; d_call: .; cdr3_aa: CASSSSLTERLETQYF; cdr3_nt: TGTGCCAGCAGCTCATCCCTGACCGAGCGATTGGAGACCCAGTACTTC
v_call: TRBV30; j_call: TRBJ2-1; clone_size: .; d_call: TRBD2; cdr3_aa: CAWSVQSGGSYNEQFF; cdr3_nt: TGTGCCTGGAGTGTACAAAGCGGGGGCTCCTACAATGAGCAGTTCTTC
v_call: TRBV5-1; j_call: TRBJ2-7; clone_size: once; d_call: TRBD1; cdr3_aa: CASSPGTGLYEQYF; cdr3_nt: TGCGCCAGCAGCCCCGGGACAGGTCTCTACGAGCAGTACTTC
v_call: TRBV5-1; j_call: TRBJ1-4; clone_size: .; d_call: TRBD1; cdr3_aa: CASSLADRSTNEKLFF; cdr3_nt: TGCGCCAGCAGCTTGGCGGACAGGTCAACTAATGAAAAACTGTTTTTT
v_call: TRBV5-4; j_call: TRBJ2-1; clone_size: .; d_call: .; cdr3_aa: CAVTPGILNNEQFF; cdr3_nt: TGTGCCGTAACACCGGGAATTCTTAACAATGAGCAGTTCTTC
v_call: TRBV29-1; j_call: TRBJ1-2; clone_size: .; d_call: TRBD1; cdr3_aa: CSVTGTGVGYTF; cdr3_nt: TGCAGCGTTACCGGGACAGGGGTCGGCTACACCTTC
v_call: TRBV6-1; j_call: TRBJ1-1; clone_size: .; d_call: TRBD1; cdr3_aa: CASRRSGTENTEAFF; cdr3_nt: TGTGCCAGCAGAAGATCCGGGACAGAGAACACTGAAGCTTTCTTT
v_call: TRBV4-1; j_call: TRBJ2-4; clone_size: .; d_call: TRBD2; cdr3_aa: CASSQISRGKRDIQYF; cdr3_nt: TGCGCCAGCAGCCAAATCTCGCGGGGGAAGAGGGACATTCAGTACTTC
v_call: TRBV5-1; j_call: TRBJ2-3; clone_size: .; d_call: TRBD2; cdr3_aa: CASSLDLAGGMADTQYF; cdr3_nt: TGCGCCAGCAGCTTGGATCTAGCGGGGGGGATGGCAGATACGCAGTATTTT
v_call: TRBV5-6; j_call: TRBJ2-7; clone_size: .; d_call: .; cdr3_aa: CASSATGLLGEQYF; cdr3_nt: TGTGCCAGCAGCGCGACGGGACTTTTGGGCGAGCAGTACTTC
v_call: TRBV6-1; j_call: TRBJ1-6; clone_size: .; d_call: .; cdr3_aa: CASRRGGEVNSPLHF; cdr3_nt: TGTGCCAGCAGGCGGGGCGGGGAAGTTAATTCACCCCTCCACTTT
v_call: TRBV27; j_call: TRBJ2-3; clone_size: .; d_call: .; cdr3_aa: CASSPQVVDTQYF; cdr3_nt: TGTGCCAGCAGTCCCCAGGTCGTGGATACGCAGTATTTT
v_call: TRBV7-6; j_call: TRBJ1-5; clone_size: .; d_call: TRBD1; cdr3_aa: CASSLGQGRGNQPQHF; cdr3_nt: TGTGCCAGCAGCCTCGGACAGGGCAGGGGCAATCAGCCCCAGCATTTT
v_call: TRBV5-1; j_call: TRBJ2-7; clone_size: .; d_call: TRBD1; cdr3_aa: CASSPRDRGLHEQYF; cdr3_nt: TGCGCCAGCAGCCCCCGGGACAGGGGGCTCCACGAGCAGTACTTC
v_call: TRBV2; j_call: TRBJ2-7; clone_size: .; d_call: TRBD2; cdr3_aa: CASSASGLAGGRFFHEQYF; cdr3_nt: TGTGCCAGCAGTGCCTCTGGACTAGCGGGGGGGCGCTTTTTTCACGAGCAGTACTTC
v_call: TRBV27; j_call: TRBJ2-2; clone_size: .; d_call: .; cdr3_aa: CASSLAAVNTGELFF; cdr3_nt: TGTGCCAGCAGTTTAGCAGCGGTGAACACCGGGGAGCTGTTTTTT
v_call: TRBV5-6; j_call: TRBJ1-4; clone_size: .; d_call: TRBD1; cdr3_aa: CASSFAERGRKSKLFF; cdr3_nt: TGTGCCAGCAGCTTCGCCGAGAGGGGGCGTAAGTCGAAACTGTTTTTT